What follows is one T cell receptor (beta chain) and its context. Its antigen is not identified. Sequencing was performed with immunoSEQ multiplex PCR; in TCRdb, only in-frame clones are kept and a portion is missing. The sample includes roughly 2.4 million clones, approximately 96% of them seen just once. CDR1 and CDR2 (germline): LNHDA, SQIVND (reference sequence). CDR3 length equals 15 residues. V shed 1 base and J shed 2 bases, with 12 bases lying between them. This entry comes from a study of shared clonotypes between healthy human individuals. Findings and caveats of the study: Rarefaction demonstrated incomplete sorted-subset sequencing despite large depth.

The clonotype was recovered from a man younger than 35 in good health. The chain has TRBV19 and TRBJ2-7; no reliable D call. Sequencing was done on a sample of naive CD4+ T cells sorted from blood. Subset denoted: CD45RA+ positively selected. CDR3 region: CASSIASFGTYEQYF. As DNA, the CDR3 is TGTGCCAGTAGTATAGCTTCGTTTGGTACCTACGAGCAGTACTTC.